The clone carrying this T cell receptor beta chain has more than one count but fewer than ten. Distinct nucleotide sequences in the sample also encode this CDR3. These data belong to a study of blood T cell repertoires in COVID-19. Study-level background: From the United States, Italy and Spain came samples of acute and convalescent COVID-19. Sources were T cells, B-cell-depleted T cells, or PBMCs; the material itself was cDNA or gDNA.

The table came from immunoSEQ multiplex PCR; TCRdb's copy has only in-frame clones and leaves some out. The profile shows about 230,000 clones, roughly 76% of them singletons. Germline V gene lookup returns CDR1 GTSNPN and CDR2 SVGIG (reference sequence). The CDR3 covers 12 residues. Trimming removed 3 bases from V and 3 bases from J, with 9 bases in between. This rearrangement joins TRBV30 to TRBJ2-7, with D tentatively TRBD1 (6 bases). The sequencing input was peripheral blood. The sequence was obtained from a woman at least 80 years old with COVID-19, enrolled during active disease. The CDR3 DNA reads as TGTGCCTGGAGCGCACAGGGCTACGAGCAGTACTTC. Protein product: CAWSAQGYEQYF.